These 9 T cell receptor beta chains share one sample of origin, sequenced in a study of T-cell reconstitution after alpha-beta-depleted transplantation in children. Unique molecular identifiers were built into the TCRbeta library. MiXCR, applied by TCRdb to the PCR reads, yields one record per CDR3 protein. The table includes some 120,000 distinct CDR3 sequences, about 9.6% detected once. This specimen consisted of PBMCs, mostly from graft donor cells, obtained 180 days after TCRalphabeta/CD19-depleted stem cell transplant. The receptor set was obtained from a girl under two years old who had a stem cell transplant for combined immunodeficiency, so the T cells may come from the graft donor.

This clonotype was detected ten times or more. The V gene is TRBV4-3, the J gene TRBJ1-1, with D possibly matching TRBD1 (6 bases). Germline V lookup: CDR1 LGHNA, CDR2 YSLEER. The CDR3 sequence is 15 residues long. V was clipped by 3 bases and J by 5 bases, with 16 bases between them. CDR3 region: CASSQVIRGGTEAFF. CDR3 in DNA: TGCGCCAGCAGCCAGGTTATCAGGGGAGGAACTGAAGCTTTCTTT.

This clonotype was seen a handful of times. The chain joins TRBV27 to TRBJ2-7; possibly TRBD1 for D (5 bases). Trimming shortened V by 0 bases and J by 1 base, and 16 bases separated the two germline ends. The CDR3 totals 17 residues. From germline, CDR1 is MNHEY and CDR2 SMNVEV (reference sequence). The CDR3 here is CASSLSFQGLWSYEQYF. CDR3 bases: TGTGCCAGCAGTTTATCGTTCCAGGGTCTGTGGTCCTACGAGCAGTACTTC.

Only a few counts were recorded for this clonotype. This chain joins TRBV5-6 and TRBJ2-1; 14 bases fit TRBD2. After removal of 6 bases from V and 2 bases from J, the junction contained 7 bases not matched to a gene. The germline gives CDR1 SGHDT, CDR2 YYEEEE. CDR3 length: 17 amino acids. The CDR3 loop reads CASIRLAGGGTYNEQFF. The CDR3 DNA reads TGTGCCAGCATCAGACTAGCGGGAGGGGGAACCTACAATGAGCAGTTCTTC.

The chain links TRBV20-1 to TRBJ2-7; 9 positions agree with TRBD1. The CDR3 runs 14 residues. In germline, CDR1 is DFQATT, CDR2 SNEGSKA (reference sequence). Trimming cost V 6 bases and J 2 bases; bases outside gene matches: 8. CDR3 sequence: CSAFPGQGTYEQYF. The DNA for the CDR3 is TGCAGTGCCTTTCCGGGACAGGGTACCTACGAGCAGTACTTC.

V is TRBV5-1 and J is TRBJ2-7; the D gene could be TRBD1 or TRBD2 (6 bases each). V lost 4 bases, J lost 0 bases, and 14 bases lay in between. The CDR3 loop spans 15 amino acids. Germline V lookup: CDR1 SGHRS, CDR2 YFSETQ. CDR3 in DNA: TGCGCCAGCAGCCCCTGGCGGGACATCTCCTACGAGCAGTACTTC. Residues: CASSPWRDISYEQYF.

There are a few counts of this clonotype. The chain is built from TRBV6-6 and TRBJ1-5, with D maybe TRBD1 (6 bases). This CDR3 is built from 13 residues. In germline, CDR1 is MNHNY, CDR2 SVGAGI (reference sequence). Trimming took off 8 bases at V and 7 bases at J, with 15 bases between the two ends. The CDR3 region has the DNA TGTGCCAGCCGAGGGGGGGGGAGGCAGCCCCAGCATTTT. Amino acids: CASRGGGRQPQHF.

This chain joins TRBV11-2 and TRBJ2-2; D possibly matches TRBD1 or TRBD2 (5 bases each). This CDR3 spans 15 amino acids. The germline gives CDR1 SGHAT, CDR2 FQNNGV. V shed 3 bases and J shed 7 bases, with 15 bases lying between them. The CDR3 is CASSFTTGTRGELFF. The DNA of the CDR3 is TGTGCCAGCAGCTTTACAACCGGGACCCGCGGGGAGCTGTTTTTT.

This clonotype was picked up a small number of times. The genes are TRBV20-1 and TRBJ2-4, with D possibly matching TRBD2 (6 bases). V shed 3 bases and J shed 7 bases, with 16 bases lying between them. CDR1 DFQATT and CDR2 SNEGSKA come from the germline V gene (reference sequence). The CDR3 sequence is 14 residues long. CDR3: CSARAGDGRNIQYF. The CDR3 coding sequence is TGCAGTGCTAGGGCAGGTGATGGGAGGAACATTCAGTACTTC.

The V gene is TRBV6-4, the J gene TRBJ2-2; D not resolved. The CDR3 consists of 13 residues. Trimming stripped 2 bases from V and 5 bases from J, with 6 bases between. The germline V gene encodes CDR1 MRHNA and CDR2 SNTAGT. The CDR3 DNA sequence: TGTGCCAGCAGTGACGTAAGGACCGGGGAGCTGTTTTTT. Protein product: CASSDVRTGELFF.